This TCR beta chain was identified in a study of shared clonotypes between healthy human individuals. Study context: The study drew on a couple of women and three men aged 18 to 49 as donors.

Study-level points and caveats: Blood alone was sampled, and tissue repertoires likely differ.

Cells designated naive CD8 were CD45RO-negative and were positively selected for CCR7, with terminally differentiated effector memory CD45RA+ cells excluded. Deep level was the assay's run setting. Several immunoSEQ plates held equal portions of the genomic DNA taken from each subset. This table comes from immunoSEQ multiplex PCR, and its TCRdb copy is limited to in-frame clones, with some not included. Seen here are millions of clones, about 92% observed once, and the top ten hold 1.5% to 2%. A word on this clone: As yet, its antigen is unknown.

The receptor's source is a man between 18 and 29 years old in good health. Some clones in this sample may be carry-over from other donors' samples. The sequencing sample was made of naive CD8+ T cells from PBMCs.

The CDR3 loop reads CASSPLVLNTEAFF. The CDR3 DNA is TGTGCCAGCAGTCCCCTCGTCCTGAACACTGAAGCTTTCTTT. V usage is TRBV27 and J usage is TRBJ1-1; D is ambiguous. V gave up 5 bases and J gave up 0 bases, with 10 bases separating them. This CDR3 has 14 residues. The germline CDR1 and CDR2 sequences are MNHEY and SMNVEV (reference sequence).